This T cell receptor beta chain was found in a study of identical twins. Using its own MiXCR run on the 5' RACE reads, TCRdb lists one record per CDR3 protein. Of around 250,000 distinct CDR3 sequences listed, approximately 5.9% are singletons. V dropped 0 bases and J dropped 4; count of bases not matched to a gene: 6. Germline V CDR1 and CDR2: GTSNPN, SVGIG (reference sequence). The CDR3 extends over 16 amino acids. The data also belong to a second study, concerning T cells expressing NK-cell markers. Turning to that study: CD8+ T cells in a handful of donors included dominant NKG2C+ clonotypes at about 1.0-8%.

The material sequenced was CD8+ T cells sorted from blood. This receptor was obtained from a woman aged 18-29 years in good health. This chain joins TRBV30 and TRBJ2-2, with 9 bases identical to TRBD2. The CDR3 loop reads CAWSVRPSGATGELFF. The CDR3 nucleotides are TGTGCCTGGAGTGTACGTCCTAGCGGGGCCACCGGGGAGCTGTTTTTT.